Each of the 25 T cell receptor beta chains below was sequenced from the same sample in a study of T cell responses to AZD1222 COVID-19 vaccine. Profiling relied on immunoSEQ multiplex PCR, and the TCRdb table lists in-frame clones only, not all of them. Of about 150,000 clones listed, just under 95% are singletons. The material sequenced was peripheral blood, taken on day 0 of AZD1222 vaccination. The receptor source for this set is an adult in good health.

This clone was observed a handful of times. This chain connects TRBV7-2 to TRBJ1-2; 8 bases line up with TRBD1. Germline-derived CDR1 and CDR2 are SGHTA and FQGNSA. CDR3 length: 14 residues. Losses at the gene ends were 4 bases for V and 3 bases for J; bases not matched to a gene: 4. The CDR3 sequence is CASSSGQGDYGYTF. CDR3 nucleotides: TGTGCCAGCAGCTCAGGACAGGGAGACTATGGCTACACCTTC.

The J gene is TRBJ1-5, the V gene TRBV18; 10 nucleotides line up with TRBD1. The CDR3 runs 14 residues. Germline V lookup: CDR1 KGHSH, CDR2 LQKENI. With V trimmed by 2 bases and J by 11 bases, 6 bases remained unmatched. DNA for the CDR3: TGTGCCAGCTCACCAGAGACAGGGGGCGAGGCCCAGCATTTT. It codes for CASSPETGGEAQHF.

This clone was recorded only once. This chain joins TRBV5-1 and TRBJ2-2; possibly TRBD2 for D (7 bases). CDR3 length: 16 amino acids. The V end lost 0 bases, the J end lost 0 bases, and 9 bases lay between the germline ends. Germline values: CDR1 SGHRS, CDR2 YFSETQ. CDR3 loop: CASSLGEGANTGELFF. The CDR3 DNA reads TGCGCCAGCAGCTTGGGGGAGGGGGCGAACACCGGGGAGCTGTTTTTT.

The table lists this clone with a count of one. V gene TRBV5-1 combines with J gene TRBJ1-2; tentative D call: TRBD1 (5 bases). Per the germline V gene, CDR1 is SGHRS and CDR2 is YFSETQ. With 5 bases removed from V and 8 bases from J, the gap between germline ends came to 16 bases. There are 13 residues in the CDR3. As DNA, the CDR3 is TGCGCCAGCAGAGAGGACGTCGAGGGGGGCTACACCTTC. This encodes CASREDVEGGYTF.

The V and J genes are TRBV5-1 and TRBJ1-5; 11 bases agree with TRBD1. CDR3 length: 14 residues. The V gene end was trimmed by 3 bases and the J gene end by 5 bases; junction bases not matched to a gene: 1. Germline V gene sequence: CDR1 SGHRS, CDR2 YFSETQ. The DNA for the CDR3 is TGCGCCAGCAGCTGGGGACAGGGGGATCAGCCCCAGCATTTT. Its protein is CASSWGQGDQPQHF.

The J gene is TRBJ2-7, the V gene TRBV4-2; TRBD2 matches at 8 bases. V trimming: 1 base; J trimming: 0 bases; junction bases outside the gene matches: 11. Per germline, CDR1 LGHNA and CDR2 YNFKEQ. The CDR3 spans 18 residues. CDR3 protein: CASSQVDQTSGSSYEQYF. In DNA, the CDR3 is TGTGCCAGCAGCCAAGTGGACCAAACTAGCGGAAGCTCCTACGAGCAGTACTTC.

This clone came up once. V usage is TRBV6-2 or TRBV6-3 and J usage is TRBJ1-1, with unresolved D. The germline gives CDR1 MNHEY, CDR2 SVGEGT. Trimming left V 0 bases short and J 4 bases short, with 6 bases between. This CDR3 contains 13 residues. CDR3 nucleotides: TGTGCCAGCAGTTACTCCCGAACCACTGAAGCTTTCTTT. Residues: CASSYSRTTEAFF.

The chain links TRBV4-2 to TRBJ1-2; D unclear. CDR1 is LGHNA, CDR2 YNFKEQ, per germline. V gave up 5 bases and J gave up 2 bases, with 12 bases separating them. There are 14 residues in the CDR3. The CDR3 loop reads CASSTPWENYGYTF. CDR3 sequence (DNA): TGTGCCAGCAGCACCCCGTGGGAGAACTATGGCTACACCTTC.

The V and J genes are TRBV4-1 and TRBJ2-7; D might be TRBD2 (6 bases). CDR1 MGHRA and CDR2 YSYEKL come from the germline V gene. V lost 0 bases to trimming and J lost 5 bases, with 11 bases between them. The CDR3 is 14 residues long. This CDR3 reads CASSQEGGLDEQYF. The DNA of the CDR3 is TGCGCCAGCAGCCAAGAGGGGGGTCTGGACGAGCAGTACTTC.

The chain carries TRBV6-4 and TRBJ2-6; D gene ambiguous. The V gene's germline CDR1 is MRHNA and CDR2 SNTAGT. V was pared by 0 bases and J by 0 bases, with 6 bases between. CDR3 length: 16 residues. The CDR3 DNA reads as TGTGCCAGCAGTGACTCTTTGAGCTCTGGGGCCAACGTCCTGACTTTC. It encodes CASSDSLSSGANVLTF.

V usage is TRBV18 and J usage is TRBJ2-5, with 11 bases aligning to TRBD1. The CDR3 extends over 18 amino acids. J gave up 3 bases and V 3 bases, and 12 bases lay outside the gene matches. CDR1 and CDR2 (germline): KGHSH, LQKENI. CDR3 nucleotide sequence: TGTGCCAGCTCACCTCGCGGATTGGGACAGGGGGAGGAAGAGACCCAGTACTTC. It specifies CASSPRGLGQGEEETQYF. Filled out from reference TRBV18 and TRBJ2-5, the complete variable domain reads NAGVMQNPRHLVRRRGQEARLRCSPMKGHSHVYWYRQLPEEGLKFMVYLQKENIIDESGMPKERFSAEFPKEGPSILRIQQVVRGDSAAYFCASSPRGLGQGEEETQYFGPGTRLLVL.

V is TRBV19 and J is TRBJ2-7, with 8 nucleotides matching TRBD1. Germline CDR1 and CDR2: LNHDA and SQIVND (reference sequence). V shed 8 bases and J 3 bases; nucleotides not matched to a gene: 6. The CDR3 runs to 13 residues. Here the CDR3 reads CASEDRANYEQYF. CDR3 in DNA: TGTGCCAGTGAGGACAGGGCCAACTACGAGCAGTACTTC.

V is TRBV30 and J is TRBJ1-4, with 7 bases fitting TRBD1. V gave up 1 base and J gave up 7 bases; unmatched junction bases: 6. Germline CDR1 is GTSNPN and CDR2 is SVGIG (reference sequence). The CDR3 covers 14 residues. CDR3 region: CAWSENRGGEKLFF. DNA of the CDR3: TGTGCCTGGAGTGAGAACAGGGGCGGTGAAAAACTGTTTTTT.

J is TRBJ1-1 and V is TRBV28; D is unresolved. The CDR3 has 13 amino acids. Between the trimmed V and J ends, which lost 4 bases and 1 base, there was a span of 7 bases. The germline V gene has CDR1 MDHEN and CDR2 SYDVKM. CDR3 sequence: CASSSSENTEAFF. In DNA, the CDR3 is TGTGCCAGCAGTTCATCGGAGAACACTGAAGCTTTCTTT.

The chain links TRBV5-1 to TRBJ1-1; D is possibly TRBD1 (5 bases). Deletions cut 1 base from V and 5 bases from J, with 12 bases between. The CDR3 is 14 amino acids. Germline V gene data show CDR1 as SGHRS and CDR2 as YFSETQ. The CDR3 nucleotides are TGCGCCAGCAGCTTGTCGGGGGTCGGTACTGAAGCTTTCTTT. This sequence encodes CASSLSGVGTEAFF.

The chain uses TRBV4-2 and TRBJ2-1, with 10 bases that match TRBD2. CDR3 length: 16 amino acids. V was clipped by 1 base and J by 8 bases; unmatched bases: 8. Germline V lookup: CDR1 LGHNA, CDR2 YNFKEQ. CDR3 bases: TGTGCCAGCAGCCAAGGGTCTAGCGGGAGAACCCATGAGCAGTTCTTC. It translates to CASSQGSSGRTHEQFF.

The V gene is TRBV7-2, the J gene TRBJ1-1; 7 bases match TRBD1. This CDR3 comprises 16 residues. The V gene's germline CDR1 is SGHTA and CDR2 FQGNSA. The J segment lost 1 base and the V segment lost 7 bases, leaving 12 bases of the junction unmatched. The CDR3 region has the DNA TGTGCCAGCAACTGGAGATTAGGACAGGAGAACACTGAAGCTTTCTTT. As protein: CASNWRLGQENTEAFF.

J is TRBJ2-7 and V is TRBV27, with 8 bases lining up with TRBD1. CDR3 length equals 14 residues. J lost 4 bases, V lost 5 bases, and 7 bases had no gene match. Germline lookup yields CDR1 MNHEY and CDR2 SMNVEV (reference sequence). CDR3 in amino acids: CASSPGQAKYEQYF. CDR3 nucleotides: TGTGCCAGCAGTCCGGGACAGGCGAAATACGAGCAGTACTTC.

The chain joins TRBV5-5 to TRBJ1-4; 7 bases fit TRBD1. The V segment lost 0 bases and the J segment 6 bases; nucleotides outside the gene matches: 2. Germline lookup yields CDR1 SGHKS and CDR2 YYEKEE (reference sequence). The CDR3 runs to 14 residues. The CDR3 sequence: CASSLEGADEKLFF. CDR3 nucleotide sequence: TGTGCCAGCAGCTTGGAGGGGGCAGATGAAAAACTGTTTTTT.

The chain has TRBV5-5 and TRBJ2-1; a weak D match, TRBD1 (5 bases). V lost 3 bases to trimming and J lost 8 bases, with 12 bases between them. The germline V gene encodes CDR1 SGHKS and CDR2 YYEKEE (reference sequence). This CDR3 has 13 residues. In DNA, the CDR3 is TGTGCCAGCAGCTCCATCGTCAGGGATGAGCAGTTCTTC. It encodes CASSSIVRDEQFF.

The chain employs TRBV6-4 and TRBJ2-3; TRBD1 might be the D (6 bases). Germline V gives CDR1 MRHNA, CDR2 SNTAGT. The CDR3 runs 15 residues. V lost 0 bases, J lost 0 bases, and 7 bases lay in between. The CDR3 region is CASSDSQGSTDTQYF. In nucleotides, the CDR3 is TGTGCCAGCAGTGACTCCCAGGGGAGCACAGATACGCAGTATTTT.

The rearrangement links TRBV2 to TRBJ2-7; D is possibly TRBD1 or TRBD2 (5 bases each). CDR3 length equals 15 residues. Trimming shortened V by 4 bases and J by 4 bases, and 17 bases separated the two germline ends. Germline values: CDR1 SNHLY, CDR2 FYNNEI. The CDR3 loop reads CASSAGTEITYEQYF. CDR3 bases: TGTGCCAGCAGTGCCGGGACCGAAATTACTTACGAGCAGTACTTC.

V usage is TRBV6-4 and J usage is TRBJ1-1; TRBD1 aligns across 8 bases. The CDR3 runs 17 residues. Germline-derived CDR1 and CDR2 are MRHNA and SNTAGT. With V trimmed by 6 bases and J by 0 bases, 12 bases remained unmatched. In DNA, the CDR3 is TGTGCCAGCAGGACGAAACCCAGGGACAGGATGAACACTGAAGCTTTCTTT. This translates into CASRTKPRDRMNTEAFF.

V is TRBV11-3 and J is TRBJ2-2; 7 positions match TRBD1. CDR3 length: 15 residues. The germline V gene encodes CDR1 SGHNT and CDR2 YENEEA. V dropped 5 bases and J dropped 3; count of bases not matched to a gene: 6. The CDR3 sequence: CASSKTGLDTGELFF. In DNA, the CDR3 is TGTGCCAGCAGCAAGACAGGGTTGGACACCGGGGAGCTGTTTTTT.

V and J are TRBV2 and TRBJ2-5, with D perhaps matching TRBD2 (5 bases). Germline CDR1 reads SNHLY; CDR2 reads FYNNEI. This CDR3 is built from 12 residues. V lost 7 bases and J 0 bases, leaving 6 bases between the germline ends. The CDR3 coding sequence is TGTGCCAGCACGGGGTACCAAGAGACCCAGTACTTC. It yields the protein CASTGYQETQYF.